This TCR beta chain came from a study of immune evolution from preneoplasia to lung adenocarcinoma. Assay: immunoSEQ multiplex PCR; the TCRdb copy retains only in-frame clones and omits some. The sample has about 6,500 clones, roughly 80% seen once. V was clipped by 4 bases and J by 1 base; unmatched bases: 2. Germline V gene sequence: CDR1 SGHRS, CDR2 YFSETQ. The CDR3 has 15 amino acids. The sequencing sample was made of FFPE lung adenocarcinoma in situ tissue. The V call is TRBV5-1, the J call TRBJ1-5; 10 nucleotides match TRBD1. The receptor was isolated from a donor older than 65 with lung adenocarcinoma. The CDR3: CASSTGQGSNQPQHF. The CDR3 DNA sequence: TGCGCCAGCAGCACGGGACAGGGGAGCAATCAGCCCCAGCATTTT. The full variable domain, completed using reference TRBV5-1 and TRBJ1-5, is KAGVTQTPRYLIKTRGQQVTLSCSPISGHRSVSWYQQTPGQGLQFLFEYFSETQRNKGNFPGRFSGRQFSNSRSEMNVSTLELGDSALYLCASSTGQGSNQPQHFGDGTRLSIL.